This T cell receptor beta chain was captured in a study of technical replicates of blood from a handful of donors. The CDR3 is 13 amino acids. Deletions cut 4 bases from V and 3 bases from J, with 11 bases between. The germline V gene has CDR1 SGHRS and CDR2 YFSETQ. Using immunoSEQ multiplex PCR, the repertoire was profiled, and TCRdb retains in-frame clones only, with some absent. This sample yields approximately 59,000 clones, of which about 90% are seen a single time; more than 4.5% belongs to the top ten. The sequence derives from a human donor in good health. Some clones in this sample may be carry-over from other donors' samples. Sequenced sample: PBMCs. The chain uses TRBV5-1 and TRBJ2-7, with D maybe TRBD2 (5 bases). The CDR3 nucleotides read TGCGCCAGCAGCCCTGGTGGAGGCTACGAGCAGTACTTC. Its translation is CASSPGGGYEQYF.